At least ten counts were recorded for the clone carrying this T cell receptor (beta chain). Its antigen is unknown. The CDR3 spans 15 residues. V gave up 1 base and J gave up 1 base; unmatched junction bases: 6. Germline CDR1 SQVTM, CDR2 ANQGSEA. This specimen comes from a study of early T cells in non-severe SARS-CoV-2 infection. Overall study context: Sequencing of unsorted whole blood was done on bulk RNA, leaving chains unpaired.

Attached unique molecular identifiers marked individual cDNA molecules. TCRdb re-called the 5' RACE reads with MiXCR, one entry per CDR3 protein. The sample contains some 45,000 distinct CDR3 sequences, 4% of which appear only once. Study findings and constraints: Matches to VDJdb favored anti-spike CD8 responses and missed private and CD4 specificities.

The receptor's source is an adult who was a healthcare worker with PCR-confirmed SARS-CoV-2 infection or an uninfected control (not recorded which). The sequenced sample was whole blood. The rearrangement uses TRBV29-1 and TRBJ2-7; 8 bases are a match to TRBD1. CDR3 DNA sequence: TGCAGCGTTGAAGTATACGGGACAGGATCCTACGAGCAGTACTTC. Its translation: CSVEVYGTGSYEQYF.